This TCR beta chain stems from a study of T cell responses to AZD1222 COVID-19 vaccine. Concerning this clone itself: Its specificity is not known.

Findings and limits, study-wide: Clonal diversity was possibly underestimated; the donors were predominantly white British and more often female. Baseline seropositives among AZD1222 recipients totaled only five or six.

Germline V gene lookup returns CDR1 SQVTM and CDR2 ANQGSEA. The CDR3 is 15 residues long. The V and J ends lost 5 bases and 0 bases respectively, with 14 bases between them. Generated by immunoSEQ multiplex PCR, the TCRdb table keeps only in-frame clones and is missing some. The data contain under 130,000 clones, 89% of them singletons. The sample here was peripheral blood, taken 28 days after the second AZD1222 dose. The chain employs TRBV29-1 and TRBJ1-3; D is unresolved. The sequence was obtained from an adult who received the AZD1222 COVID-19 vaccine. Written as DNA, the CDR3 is TGCAGCGTTCAGTTCGCGTTGAGCTCTGGAAACACCATATATTTT. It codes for CSVQFALSSGNTIYF.